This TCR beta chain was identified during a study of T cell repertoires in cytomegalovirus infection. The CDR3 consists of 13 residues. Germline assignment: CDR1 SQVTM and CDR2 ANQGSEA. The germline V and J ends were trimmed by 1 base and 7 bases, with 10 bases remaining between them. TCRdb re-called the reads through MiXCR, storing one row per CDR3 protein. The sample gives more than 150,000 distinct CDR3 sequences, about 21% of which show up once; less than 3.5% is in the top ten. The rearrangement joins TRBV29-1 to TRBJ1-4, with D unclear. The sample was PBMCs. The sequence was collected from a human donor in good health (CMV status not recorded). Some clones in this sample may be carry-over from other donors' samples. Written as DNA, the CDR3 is TGCAGCGTTGAAGCGGGGTCGGGTGAAAAACTGTTTTTT. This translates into CSVEAGSGEKLFF.